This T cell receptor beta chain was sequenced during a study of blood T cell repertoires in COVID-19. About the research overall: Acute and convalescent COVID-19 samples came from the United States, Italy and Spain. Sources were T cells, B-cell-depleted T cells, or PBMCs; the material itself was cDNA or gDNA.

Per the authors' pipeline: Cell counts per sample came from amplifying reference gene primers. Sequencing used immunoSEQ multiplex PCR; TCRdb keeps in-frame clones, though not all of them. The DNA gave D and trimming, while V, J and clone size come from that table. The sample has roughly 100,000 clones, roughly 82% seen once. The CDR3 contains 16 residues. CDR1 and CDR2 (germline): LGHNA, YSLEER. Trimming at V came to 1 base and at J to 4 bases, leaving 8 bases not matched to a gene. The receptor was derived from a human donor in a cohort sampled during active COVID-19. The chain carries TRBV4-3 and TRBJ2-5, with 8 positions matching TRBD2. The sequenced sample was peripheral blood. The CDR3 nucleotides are TGCGCCAGCAGCCAAGGGACGGGGGGGCATGGAGAGACCCAGTACTTC. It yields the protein CASSQGTGGHGETQYF.